Listed here is a single TCR beta chain. The sample comes from a study of T cell responses to AZD1222 COVID-19 vaccine. J gave up 5 bases and V 0 bases, and 5 bases lay outside the gene matches. The CDR3 runs 15 residues. The germline V gene has CDR1 SGHAT and CDR2 FQNNGV. Generated by immunoSEQ multiplex PCR, the TCRdb table keeps only in-frame clones and is missing some. The data contain approximately 150,000 clones, roughly 92% of them seen just once; the ten biggest clones take up around 2.3%. Sequenced here: peripheral blood, sampled on day 0 of AZD1222 vaccination. This clonotype was obtained from an adult in good health. V gene TRBV11-2 combines with J gene TRBJ2-5; 8 bases align to TRBD1. CDR3 DNA: TGTGCCAGCAGCTTAGATCAGGGGGCTTGGGAGACCCAGTACTTC. This sequence encodes CASSLDQGAWETQYF.